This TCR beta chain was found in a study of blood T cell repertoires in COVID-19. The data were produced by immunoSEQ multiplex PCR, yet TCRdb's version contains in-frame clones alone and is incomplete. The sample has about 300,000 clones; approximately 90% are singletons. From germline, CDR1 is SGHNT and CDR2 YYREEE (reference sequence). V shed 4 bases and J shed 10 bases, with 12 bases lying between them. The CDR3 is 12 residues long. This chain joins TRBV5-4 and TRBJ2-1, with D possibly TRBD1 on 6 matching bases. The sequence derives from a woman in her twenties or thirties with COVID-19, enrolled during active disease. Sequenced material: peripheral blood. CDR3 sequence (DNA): TGTGCCAGCAGCCCGGACAGTTCGGAGCAGTTCTTC. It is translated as CASSPDSSEQFF. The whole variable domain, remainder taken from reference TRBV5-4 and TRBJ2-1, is ETGVTQSPTHLIKTRGQQVTLRCSSQSGHNTVSWYQQALGQGPQFIFQYYREEENGRGNFPPRFSGLQFPNYSSELNVNALELDDSALYLCASSPDSSEQFFGPGTRLTVL.